This is a list of T cell receptor beta chains from one sample in a study of blood T cell repertoires in COVID-19. The protocol was immunoSEQ multiplex PCR, while the TCRdb copy is restricted to in-frame clones and leaves out a portion. Of around 200,000 clones in the sample, about 81% were seen once. The sequenced material came from PBMCs or T cells enriched from blood (not recorded which). These receptor sequences come from a man aged 35-49 years who had recovered from COVID-19. Each CDR3 is given with its conserved first and last residue. Fields, in order: CDR3 length, clone size, D gene, J gene, V gene, CDR3 protein, CDR3 DNA. The D gene is left open where the match is weak. Clone size is shown for a subset of rows, as once, few, many or a class of expanded clone.

>16|.|TRBD1|TRBJ2-1|TRBV2
CASSKADRYPYNEQFF
TGTGCCAGCAGCAAAGCGGACAGGTACCCCTACAATGAGCAGTTCTTC
>14|once|.|TRBJ1-1|TRBV6-5
CASWRRVPETEAFF
TGTGCCAGCTGGAGGAGGGTACCGGAAACTGAAGCTTTCTTT
>13|.|.|TRBJ1-1|TRBV2
CASTQDSNTEAFF
TGTGCCAGCACCCAAGACAGTAACACTGAAGCTTTCTTT
>14|few|.|TRBJ1-3|TRBV6-5
CASSPSSSGNTIYF
TGTGCCAGCAGTCCCTCGAGCTCTGGAAACACCATATATTTT
>13|.|.|TRBJ1-2|TRBV13
CASSRQITYGYTF
TGTGCCAGCAGCCGACAGATTACCTATGGCTACACCTTC
>17|once|TRBD2|TRBJ2-5|TRBV5-8
CASSLALAGPYQETQYF
TGTGCCAGCAGCTTGGCCCTAGCGGGGCCATACCAAGAGACCCAGTACTTC
>13|.|.|TRBJ2-7|TRBV19
CASTSTTSGEQYF
TGTGCCAGTACAAGCACCACGAGCGGGGAGCAGTACTTC
>14|.|.|TRBJ1-1|TRBV19
CASTNILGVHEAFF
TGTGCCAGTACTAATATTCTAGGGGTTCACGAAGCTTTCTTT
>17|.|TRBD1|TRBJ2-1|TRBV19
CASSKSGQSSSYNEQFF
TGTGCCAGTAGTAAGTCGGGACAGTCCAGCTCCTACAATGAGCAGTTCTTC
>20|.|TRBD1|TRBJ1-2|TRBV18
CASSPSPVRRDRDFNYGYTF
TGTGCCAGCTCACCCAGCCCGGTCCGCCGGGACAGGGATTTCAACTATGGCTACACCTTC
>16|.|TRBD1|TRBJ1-1|TRBV5-5
CASSPNVDRTNTEAFF
TGTGCCAGCAGCCCGAATGTGGACAGGACCAACACTGAAGCTTTCTTT
>17|.|TRBD1|TRBJ2-1|TRBV30
CAWSIALRGLTYNEQFF
TGTGCCTGGAGTATTGCGTTGAGGGGGCTGACCTACAATGAGCAGTTCTTC
>15|.|.|TRBJ2-7|TRBV30
CAWSVSLRSSYEQYF
TGTGCCTGGAGTGTAAGTCTCCGGTCGTCCTACGAGCAGTACTTC
>12|few|.|TRBJ2-1|TRBV6-6
CASCQPGNEQFF
TGTGCCAGCTGTCAACCGGGGAATGAGCAGTTCTTC
>15|.|.|TRBJ2-1|TRBV11-1
CASSLRRGARNEQFF
TGTGCCAGCAGCTTGCGACGTGGGGCACGAAATGAGCAGTTCTTC
>13|.|.|TRBJ2-3|TRBV18
CASSPPARDTQYF
TGTGCCAGCTCACCACCGGCGCGGGATACGCAGTATTTT
>17|.|TRBD2|TRBJ2-1|TRBV30
CAWSNDRLAGGPGKQFF
TGTGCCTGGAGTAATGACCGACTAGCGGGAGGGCCTGGGAAGCAGTTCTTC
>16|.|TRBD2|TRBJ2-1|TRBV4-1
CASRLGLAAQYDEQFF
TGCGCCAGCCGCCTGGGACTAGCGGCCCAGTACGATGAGCAGTTCTTC
>14|.|.|TRBJ1-5|TRBV4-2
CASSHLEGNQPQHF
TGTGCCAGCAGCCATCTGGAGGGGAATCAGCCCCAGCATTTT
>14|.|.|TRBJ1-1|TRBV19
CASSPNSGQPAAFF
TGTGCCAGTAGCCCTAACTCTGGACAACCGGCAGCTTTCTTT
>13|.|.|TRBJ2-7|TRBV5-6
CASSAGVSYEQYF
TGTGCCAGCAGCGCCGGGGTTTCCTACGAGCAGTACTTC
>17|.|.|TRBJ1-5|TRBV24-1
CATSDFNLVQSNQPQHF
TGTGCCACCAGTGATTTTAATCTGGTGCAGTCTAATCAGCCCCAGCATTTT
>16|.|.|TRBJ1-2|TRBV7-8
CASSRTWTTTSDGYTF
TGTGCCAGCAGCCGGACTTGGACAACAACGTCGGATGGCTACACCTTC
>15|.|.|TRBJ1-1|TRBV7-9
CASSLARVKPTEAFF
TGTGCCAGCAGCTTAGCGCGGGTGAAACCCACTGAAGCTTTCTTT
>15|.|.|TRBJ1-4|TRBV2
CASSGTGATNEKLFF
TGTGCCAGCAGTGGCACAGGAGCAACTAATGAAAAACTGTTTTTT
>16|.|TRBD1|TRBJ2-7|TRBV6-6
CASSPPHTGVRYEQYF
TGTGCCAGCAGCCCTCCCCACACAGGGGTAAGGTACGAGCAGTACTTC
>12|.|.|TRBJ1-1|TRBV12-3/TRBV12-4
CASSLGGRKAFF
TGTGCCAGCAGTTTAGGGGGCAGGAAAGCTTTCTTT
>15|.|.|TRBJ2-2|TRBV5-8
CATPFAEKNTGELFF
TGTGCCACCCCGTTTGCGGAGAAGAACACCGGGGAGCTGTTTTTT
>11|.|TRBD1|TRBJ1-2|TRBV12-3/TRBV12-4
CASRTGYGYTF
TGTGCCAGCAGGACAGGGTATGGCTACACCTTC
>17|.|TRBD1|TRBJ2-2|TRBV7-6
CASSSWGQGLSPGELFF
TGTGCCAGCAGCTCGTGGGGACAGGGTCTTTCTCCCGGGGAGCTGTTTTTT
>11|many|.|TRBJ1-1|TRBV7-9
CASSDYTEAFF
TGTGCCAGCAGCGACTACACTGAAGCTTTCTTT
>14|.|TRBD1|TRBJ1-1|TRBV5-1
CASSLTGEDTEAFF
TGCGCCAGCAGCTTGACAGGGGAGGACACTGAAGCTTTCTTT